What follows describes a single T cell receptor beta chain. This entry belongs to a study of blood T cell repertoires in COVID-19. Study background: Samples came from the United States, Italy and Spain, spanning acute and convalescent COVID-19.

Germline CDR1 SGDLS, CDR2 YYNGEE. CDR3 length: 15 amino acids. V was pared by 1 base and J by 6 bases, with 14 bases between. Using immunoSEQ multiplex PCR, the repertoire was profiled, and TCRdb retains in-frame clones only, with some absent. The sample records around 260,000 clones, around 89% being singletons. The chain has TRBV9 and TRBJ2-1, with a weak D call TRBD2 (5 bases). Input material: peripheral blood. The origin of this receptor is a man younger than 40 with acute or convalescent COVID-19. In DNA form, the CDR3 reads TGTGCCAGCAGCGTATCTAGCTTACCCCCCAATGAGCAGTTCTTC. It yields the protein CASSVSSLPPNEQFF.